This TCR beta chain appears in the sequencing data of a study of T cell changes during pregnancy in multiple sclerosis. TCRdb keeps only in-frame clones here, not all; method: immunoSEQ multiplex PCR. The top ten clones hold around 0.84% of a sample with more than 100,000 clones, roughly 92% of them seen once. Per germline, CDR1 GTSNPN and CDR2 SVGIG (reference sequence). V lost 8 bases and J 7 bases, leaving 20 bases between the germline ends. This CDR3 is built from 13 residues. The sequenced sample was peripheral blood, obtained after pregnancy. The chain uses TRBV30 and TRBJ1-1; maybe TRBD1 (5 bases). This TCR was sampled from a female donor with multiple sclerosis, enrolled in a pregnancy study. CDR3 nucleotides: TGTGCCGGCTATCCATCGGGGGATAATGAAGCTTTCTTT. Protein: CAGYPSGDNEAFF.